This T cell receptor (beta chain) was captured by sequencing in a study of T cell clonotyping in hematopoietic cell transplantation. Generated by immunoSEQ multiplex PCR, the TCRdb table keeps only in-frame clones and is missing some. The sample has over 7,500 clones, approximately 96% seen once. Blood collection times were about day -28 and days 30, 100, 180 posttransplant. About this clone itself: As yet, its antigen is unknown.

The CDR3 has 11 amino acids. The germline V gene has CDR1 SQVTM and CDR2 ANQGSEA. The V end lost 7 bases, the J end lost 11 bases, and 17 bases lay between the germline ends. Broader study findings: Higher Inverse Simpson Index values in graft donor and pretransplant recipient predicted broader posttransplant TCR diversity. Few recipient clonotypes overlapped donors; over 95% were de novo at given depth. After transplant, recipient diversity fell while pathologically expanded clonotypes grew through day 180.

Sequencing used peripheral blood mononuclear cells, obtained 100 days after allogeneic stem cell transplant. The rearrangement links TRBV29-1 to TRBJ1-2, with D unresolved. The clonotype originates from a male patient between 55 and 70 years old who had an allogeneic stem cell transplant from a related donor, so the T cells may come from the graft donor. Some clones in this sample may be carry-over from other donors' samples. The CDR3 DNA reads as TGCAGCGCCCATATAGGGAATCGGTACACCTTC. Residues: CSAHIGNRYTF.